These T cell receptor beta chains were read from a single sample in a study of regulatory T cells in long-lasting Graves disease. TCRdb ran MiXCR on the multiplex PCR reads and lists one entry per CDR3 protein. The table records 390,000 or so distinct CDR3 sequences, roughly 25% of them present only once. Here the sequenced sample was peripheral blood mononuclear cells (PBMCs), taken when the disease was refractory, from a patient treated with antithyroid drugs. The receptor set was obtained from a woman aged 40-49 years with Graves disease. Each CDR3 is given with its conserved first and last residue. Only part of the rows carry a size: once, few, many, or a class if the clone is expanded.

V gene: TRBV9; J gene: TRBJ2-7; clone size: once; CDR3 protein: CASSADSGEQYF
V gene: TRBV6-9; J gene: TRBJ2-7; clone size: few; CDR3 protein: CASSYTGGLTAYEQYF
V gene: TRBV2; J gene: TRBJ2-7; clone size: many; CDR3 protein: CASSEVGTGSYEQYF
V gene: TRBV20-1; J gene: TRBJ2-3; clone size: .; CDR3 protein: CSAKTIGPDTQYF
V gene: TRBV10-3; J gene: TRBJ2-2; clone size: few; CDR3 protein: CAISEWGASNTGELFF
V gene: TRBV5-1; J gene: TRBJ1-1; clone size: .; CDR3 protein: CASSHREGAFNTEAFF
V gene: TRBV5-1; J gene: TRBJ2-6; clone size: few; CDR3 protein: CASSRDNSGANVLTF
V gene: TRBV5-1; J gene: TRBJ1-2; clone size: .; CDR3 protein: CASSLGTGQGGYTF
V gene: TRBV7-9; J gene: TRBJ1-4; clone size: many; CDR3 protein: CASSFARVRGLDEKLFF
V gene: TRBV12-3/TRBV12-4; J gene: TRBJ2-7; clone size: many; CDR3 protein: CASRVGSLGSYEQYF
V gene: TRBV10-2; J gene: TRBJ1-4; clone size: few; CDR3 protein: CASSAGTGGREKLFF
V gene: TRBV6-5; J gene: TRBJ1-1; clone size: many; CDR3 protein: CASSYSRRQGPMNTEAFF
V gene: TRBV29-1; J gene: TRBJ2-5; clone size: many; CDR3 protein: CSVVGGGAWGETQYF
V gene: TRBV12-3/TRBV12-4; J gene: TRBJ2-2; clone size: many; CDR3 protein: CASSLGTSGAGELFF
V gene: TRBV11-3; J gene: TRBJ2-2; clone size: many; CDR3 protein: CASSSDNTGELFF
V gene: TRBV11-2; J gene: TRBJ2-7; clone size: many; CDR3 protein: CASSLAGGNYEQYF
V gene: TRBV28; J gene: TRBJ1-6; clone size: many; CDR3 protein: CATSRGGRNSPLHF
V gene: TRBV29-1; J gene: TRBJ1-4; clone size: many; CDR3 protein: CSAGLGSQVGEKLFF
V gene: TRBV27; J gene: TRBJ2-3; clone size: few; CDR3 protein: CASSFLASTDTQYF
V gene: TRBV11-2; J gene: TRBJ2-2; clone size: many; CDR3 protein: CASSTSGATGELFF
V gene: TRBV20-1; J gene: TRBJ2-7; clone size: .; CDR3 protein: CSARGTSGDLYEQYF
V gene: TRBV15; J gene: TRBJ1-1; clone size: many; CDR3 protein: CATSGRGEPAEAFF
V gene: TRBV30; J gene: TRBJ1-1; clone size: few; CDR3 protein: CAWTLPVNTEAFF
V gene: TRBV28; J gene: TRBJ1-5; clone size: many; CDR3 protein: CASSFGRGVQPQHF
V gene: TRBV28; J gene: TRBJ1-5; clone size: many; CDR3 protein: CASGTDRRPQHF
V gene: TRBV2; J gene: TRBJ2-5; clone size: many; CDR3 protein: CASSDGSARETQYF
V gene: TRBV3-1; J gene: TRBJ1-1; clone size: .; CDR3 protein: CASSPIGQNTEAFF
V gene: TRBV28; J gene: TRBJ2-6; clone size: many; CDR3 protein: CASRPPGPAGSGANVLTF
V gene: TRBV19; J gene: TRBJ2-4; clone size: few; CDR3 protein: CASSSAGLGGIQYF
V gene: TRBV5-1; J gene: TRBJ1-4; clone size: .; CDR3 protein: CANSIGQTTNEKLFF
V gene: TRBV11-2; J gene: TRBJ2-3; clone size: many; CDR3 protein: CASGWGAEGTDTQYF
V gene: TRBV28; J gene: TRBJ2-7; clone size: many; CDR3 protein: CASTHFAGPIFYEQYF
V gene: TRBV5-1; J gene: TRBJ2-1; clone size: .; CDR3 protein: CASSPGGWQLSSYNEQFF
V gene: TRBV6-2/TRBV6-3; J gene: TRBJ2-7; clone size: many; CDR3 protein: CASKGSRTGLEQYF
V gene: TRBV15; J gene: TRBJ2-1; clone size: .; CDR3 protein: CATSKSGGIYNEQFF
V gene: TRBV12-3/TRBV12-4; J gene: TRBJ1-3; clone size: .; CDR3 protein: CASSFREGASSGNTIYF
V gene: TRBV12-3/TRBV12-4; J gene: TRBJ1-6; clone size: few; CDR3 protein: CASSPSVPYNSPLHF
V gene: TRBV12-3/TRBV12-4; J gene: TRBJ2-2; clone size: many; CDR3 protein: CASSLGRANTGELFF
V gene: TRBV28; J gene: TRBJ2-2; clone size: many; CDR3 protein: CASSHEWLAGTSGELFF
V gene: TRBV20-1; J gene: TRBJ1-5; clone size: few; CDR3 protein: CSARPPPNQPQHF
V gene: TRBV4-1; J gene: TRBJ2-5; clone size: .; CDR3 protein: CASSQDGWEGRRETQYF
V gene: TRBV6-9; J gene: TRBJ2-7; clone size: few; CDR3 protein: CASSYGQGVSYEQYF
V gene: TRBV6-5; J gene: TRBJ2-7; clone size: many; CDR3 protein: CASSYIWGASYEQYF
V gene: TRBV6-2/TRBV6-3; J gene: TRBJ2-1; clone size: .; CDR3 protein: CASSYPPNEQFF
V gene: TRBV30; J gene: TRBJ2-2; clone size: .; CDR3 protein: CAWKASGRLGTGELFF
V gene: TRBV7-3; J gene: TRBJ1-6; clone size: .; CDR3 protein: CASSLRGQSSNSPLHF
V gene: TRBV30; J gene: TRBJ2-5; clone size: .; CDR3 protein: CAWSAGWKLQETQYF
V gene: TRBV6-2/TRBV6-3; J gene: TRBJ1-3; clone size: .; CDR3 protein: CASSFYSGNTIYF
V gene: TRBV7-2; J gene: TRBJ2-7; clone size: few; CDR3 protein: CASSLSGLARIYEQYF